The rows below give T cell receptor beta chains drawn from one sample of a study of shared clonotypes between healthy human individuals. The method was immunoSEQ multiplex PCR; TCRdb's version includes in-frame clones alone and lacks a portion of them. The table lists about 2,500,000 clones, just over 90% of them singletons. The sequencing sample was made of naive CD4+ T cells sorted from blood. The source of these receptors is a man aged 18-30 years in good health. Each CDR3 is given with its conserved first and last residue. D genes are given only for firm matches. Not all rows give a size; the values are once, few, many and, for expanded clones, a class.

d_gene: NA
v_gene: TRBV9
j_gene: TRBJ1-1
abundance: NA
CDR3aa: CASSGGLTWTTEAFF
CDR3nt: TGTGCCAGCAGCGGGGGGCTTACCTGGACCACTGAAGCTTTCTTT

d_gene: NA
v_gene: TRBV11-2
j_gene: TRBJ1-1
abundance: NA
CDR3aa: CASSLVGGINTEAFF
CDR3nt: TGTGCCAGCAGCTTAGTTGGGGGGATAAACACTGAAGCTTTCTTT

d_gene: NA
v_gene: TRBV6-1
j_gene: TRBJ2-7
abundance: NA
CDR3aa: CASSEWWAENSYEQYF
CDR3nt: TGTGCCAGCAGTGAATGGTGGGCAGAGAATTCCTACGAGCAGTACTTC

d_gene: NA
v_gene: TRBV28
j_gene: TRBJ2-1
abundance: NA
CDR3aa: CASSSSPKAEQFF
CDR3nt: TGTGCCAGCAGTTCCTCTCCAAAGGCCGAGCAGTTCTTC

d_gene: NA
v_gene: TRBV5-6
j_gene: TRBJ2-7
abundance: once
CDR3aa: CASSLGDKYSYEQYF
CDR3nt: TGTGCCAGCAGCTTGGGGGACAAGTACTCCTACGAGCAGTACTTC

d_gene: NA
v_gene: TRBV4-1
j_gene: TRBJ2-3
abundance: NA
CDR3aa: CASSQDLGTQYF
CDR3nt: TGCGCCAGCAGCCAAGATCTCGGGACGCAGTATTTT

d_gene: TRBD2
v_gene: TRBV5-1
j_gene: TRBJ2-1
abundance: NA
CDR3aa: CASSDLAGDEQFF
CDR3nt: TGCGCCAGCAGCGACCTAGCGGGGGACGAGCAGTTCTTC

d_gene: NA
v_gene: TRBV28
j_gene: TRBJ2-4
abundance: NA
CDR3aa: CASSPGIVEYF
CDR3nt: TGTGCCAGCAGTCCAGGGATAGTGGAGTACTTC

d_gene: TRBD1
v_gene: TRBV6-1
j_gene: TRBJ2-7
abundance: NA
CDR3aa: CASSPGQGGTYEQYF
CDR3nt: TGTGCCAGCAGCCCGGGACAGGGGGGCACCTACGAGCAGTACTTC

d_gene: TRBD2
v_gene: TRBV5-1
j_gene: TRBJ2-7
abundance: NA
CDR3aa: CASTTSGATYEQYF
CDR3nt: TGCGCCAGCACGACTAGCGGGGCTACCTACGAGCAGTACTTC

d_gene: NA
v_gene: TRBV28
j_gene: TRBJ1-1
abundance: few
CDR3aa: CASSYPAEAFF
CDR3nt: TGTGCCAGCAGTTACCCGGCTGAAGCTTTCTTT

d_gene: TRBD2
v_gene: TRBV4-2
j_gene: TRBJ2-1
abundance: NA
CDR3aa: CASSQDQWTSDYNEQFF
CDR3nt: TGTGCCAGCAGCCAAGATCAGTGGACTAGCGATTACAATGAGCAGTTCTTC

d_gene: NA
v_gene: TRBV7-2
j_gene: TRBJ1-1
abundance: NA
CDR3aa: CASSFEGLGNTEAFF
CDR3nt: TGTGCCAGCAGCTTCGAGGGGCTGGGGAACACTGAAGCTTTCTTT

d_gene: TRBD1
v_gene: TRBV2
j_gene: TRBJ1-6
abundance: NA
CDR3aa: CASRDRGESPLHF
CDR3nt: TGTGCCAGCAGAGACAGGGGAGAATCACCCCTCCACTTT

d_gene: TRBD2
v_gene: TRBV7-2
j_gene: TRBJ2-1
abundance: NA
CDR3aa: CASSSSGGAVNEQFF
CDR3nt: TGTGCCAGCAGCTCTAGCGGGGGGGCCGTGAATGAGCAGTTCTTC

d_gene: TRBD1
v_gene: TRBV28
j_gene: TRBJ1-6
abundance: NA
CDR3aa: CASMTGQFNSPLHF
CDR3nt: TGTGCCAGCATGACGGGACAGTTTAATTCACCCCTCCACTTT

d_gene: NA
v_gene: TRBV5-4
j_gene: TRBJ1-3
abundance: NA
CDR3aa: CASGSEKGNTIYF
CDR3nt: TGTGCCAGCGGATCAGAAAAGGGAAACACCATATATTTT

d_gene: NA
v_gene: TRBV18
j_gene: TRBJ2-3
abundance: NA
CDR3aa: CASSLNEGITDTQYF
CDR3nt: TGTGCCAGCTCACTAAACGAGGGGATCACAGATACGCAGTATTTT

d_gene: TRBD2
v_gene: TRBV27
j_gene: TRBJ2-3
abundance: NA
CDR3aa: CASSLNPLAGKDTQYF
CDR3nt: TGTGCCAGCAGTTTAAATCCGCTAGCGGGCAAAGATACGCAGTATTTT

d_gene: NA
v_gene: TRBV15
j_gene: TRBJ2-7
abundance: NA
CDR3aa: CATSRDLPGRYLGEQYF
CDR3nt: TGTGCCACCAGCAGAGACCTCCCGGGTCGGTATCTAGGCGAGCAGTACTTC

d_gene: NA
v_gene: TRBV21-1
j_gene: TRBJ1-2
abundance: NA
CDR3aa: CASSKDSGGYGYTF
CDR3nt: TGTGCCAGCAGCAAAGACTCGGGAGGCTATGGCTACACCTTC

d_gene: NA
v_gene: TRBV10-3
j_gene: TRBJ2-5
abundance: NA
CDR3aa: CAISEGPGTTETQYF
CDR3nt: TGTGCCATCAGTGAGGGTCCCGGGACCACGGAGACCCAGTACTTC

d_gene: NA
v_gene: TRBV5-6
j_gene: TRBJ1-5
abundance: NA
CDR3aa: CASSLGAALSGNQPQHF
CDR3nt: TGTGCCAGCAGCTTGGGGGCCGCGCTGTCGGGCAATCAGCCCCAGCATTTT

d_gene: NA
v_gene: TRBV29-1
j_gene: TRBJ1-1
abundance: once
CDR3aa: CSVMRGNTEAFF
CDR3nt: TGCAGCGTCATGAGGGGGAACACTGAAGCTTTCTTT

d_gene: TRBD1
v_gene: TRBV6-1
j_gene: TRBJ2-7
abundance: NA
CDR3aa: CASRWTGQWEQYF
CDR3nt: TGTGCCAGCAGATGGACAGGCCAATGGGAGCAGTACTTC

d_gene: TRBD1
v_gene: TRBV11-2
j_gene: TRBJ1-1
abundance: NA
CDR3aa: CASSSGQGPYTEAFF
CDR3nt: TGTGCCAGCAGTTCGGGACAGGGGCCGTACACTGAAGCTTTCTTT

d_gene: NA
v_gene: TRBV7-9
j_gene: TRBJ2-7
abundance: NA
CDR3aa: CASSRDRPVYEQYF
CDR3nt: TGTGCCAGCAGCCGTGACAGGCCAGTCTACGAGCAGTACTTC

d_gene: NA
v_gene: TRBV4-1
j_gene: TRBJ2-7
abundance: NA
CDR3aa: CASSQARAVLYEQYF
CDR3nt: TGCGCCAGCAGCCAAGCCCGGGCGGTCCTCTACGAGCAGTACTTC

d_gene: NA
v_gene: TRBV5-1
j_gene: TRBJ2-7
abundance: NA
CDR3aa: CASSLVGGTGYEQYF
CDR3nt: TGCGCCAGCAGCTTGGTCGGGGGAACGGGCTACGAGCAGTACTTC

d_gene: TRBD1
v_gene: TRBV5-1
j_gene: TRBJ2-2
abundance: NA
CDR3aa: CASSRGQPAITGELFF
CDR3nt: TGCGCCAGCAGCAGGGGACAGCCTGCGATCACCGGGGAGCTGTTTTTT

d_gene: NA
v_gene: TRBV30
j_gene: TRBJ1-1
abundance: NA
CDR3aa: CASERAREAFF
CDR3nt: TGTGCTTCGGAGCGGGCCAGAGAAGCTTTCTTT

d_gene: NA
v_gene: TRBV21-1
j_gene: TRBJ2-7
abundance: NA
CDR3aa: CASSKVGGFSYEQYF
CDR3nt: TGTGCCAGCAGCAAAGTGGGCGGGTTTTCCTACGAGCAGTACTTC

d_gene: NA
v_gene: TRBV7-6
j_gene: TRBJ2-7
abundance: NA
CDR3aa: CASGPRIYEQYF
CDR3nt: TGTGCCAGCGGGCCACGAATCTACGAGCAGTACTTC

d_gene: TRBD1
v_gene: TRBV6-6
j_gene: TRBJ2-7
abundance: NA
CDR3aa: CASSRDRDGEQYF
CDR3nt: TGTGCCAGCAGTCGGGACAGGGACGGCGAGCAGTACTTC

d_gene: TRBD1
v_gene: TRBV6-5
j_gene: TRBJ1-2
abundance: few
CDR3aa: CASSTGQGLGYGYTF
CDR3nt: TGTGCCAGCAGTACGGGACAGGGATTGGGCTATGGCTACACCTTC

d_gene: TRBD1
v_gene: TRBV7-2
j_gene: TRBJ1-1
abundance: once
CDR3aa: CASSSNPGGTEAFF
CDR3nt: TGTGCCAGCAGCTCGAATCCAGGGGGCACTGAAGCTTTCTTT

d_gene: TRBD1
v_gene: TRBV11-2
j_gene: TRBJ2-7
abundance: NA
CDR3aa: CASSPRRTGRSYEQYF
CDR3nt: TGTGCCAGCAGCCCCAGGCGGACAGGGAGGTCCTACGAGCAGTACTTC

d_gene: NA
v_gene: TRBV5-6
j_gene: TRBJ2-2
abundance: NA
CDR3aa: CASSPPFWLPRNTGELFF
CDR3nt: TGTGCCAGCAGCCCCCCCTTCTGGCTTCCAAGAAACACCGGGGAGCTGTTTTTT

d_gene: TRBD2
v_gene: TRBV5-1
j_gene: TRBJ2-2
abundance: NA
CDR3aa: CASRRPGLAGAGELFF
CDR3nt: TGCGCCAGCAGGCGGCCGGGACTAGCGGGAGCAGGGGAGCTGTTTTTT

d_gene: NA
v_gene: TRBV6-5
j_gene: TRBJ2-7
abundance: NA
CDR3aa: CASSYRAQTFSYEQYF
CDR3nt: TGTGCCAGCAGTTATCGGGCCCAAACCTTTTCCTACGAGCAGTACTTC

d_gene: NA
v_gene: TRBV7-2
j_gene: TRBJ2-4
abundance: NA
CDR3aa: CASRATDLVGIQYF
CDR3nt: TGTGCCAGCAGGGCGACTGATCTGGTGGGCATTCAGTACTTC

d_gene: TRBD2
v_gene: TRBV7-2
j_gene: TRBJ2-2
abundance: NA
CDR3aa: CASSLLAGVSGELFF
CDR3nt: TGTGCCAGCAGCCTGCTAGCGGGAGTTTCCGGGGAGCTGTTTTTT

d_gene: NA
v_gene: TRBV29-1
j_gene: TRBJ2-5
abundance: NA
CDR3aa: CSVVPEKETQYF
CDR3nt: TGCAGCGTTGTGCCGGAAAAAGAGACCCAGTACTTC

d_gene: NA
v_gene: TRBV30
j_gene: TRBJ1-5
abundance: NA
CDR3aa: CAWSAQDYSNQPQHF
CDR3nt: TGTGCCTGGAGTGCACAGGATTATAGCAATCAGCCCCAGCATTTT

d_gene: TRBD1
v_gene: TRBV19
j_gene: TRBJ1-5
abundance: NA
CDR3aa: CASTNEMGQGASQPQHF
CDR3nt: TGTGCCAGTACCAATGAGATGGGACAGGGGGCTAGTCAGCCCCAGCATTTT

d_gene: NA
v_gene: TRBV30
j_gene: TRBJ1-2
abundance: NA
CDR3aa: CAWSPTQSGYTF
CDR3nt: TGTGCCTGGAGTCCAACGCAGAGTGGCTACACCTTC

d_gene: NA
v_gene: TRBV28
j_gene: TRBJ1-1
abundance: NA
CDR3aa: CASRTGYKAFF
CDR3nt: TGTGCCAGCAGAACAGGATACAAAGCTTTCTTT

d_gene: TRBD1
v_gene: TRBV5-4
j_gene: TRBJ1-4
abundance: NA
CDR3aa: CASSLSRGDEKLFF
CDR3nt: TGTGCCAGCAGCTTGTCCAGGGGGGACGAAAAACTGTTTTTT

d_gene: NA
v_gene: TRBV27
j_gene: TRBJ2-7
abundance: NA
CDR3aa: CASKGRGGHEQYF
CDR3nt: TGTGCCAGCAAGGGCAGGGGCGGCCACGAGCAGTACTTC

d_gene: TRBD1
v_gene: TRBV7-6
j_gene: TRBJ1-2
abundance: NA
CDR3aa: CASSGQGYGYTF
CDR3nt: TGTGCCAGCAGCGGACAGGGTTATGGCTACACCTTC

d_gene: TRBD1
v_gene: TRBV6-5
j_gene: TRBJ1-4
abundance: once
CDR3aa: CASSYATGGVGKLFF
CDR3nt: TGTGCCAGCAGTTATGCCACAGGGGGAGTTGGAAAACTGTTTTTT

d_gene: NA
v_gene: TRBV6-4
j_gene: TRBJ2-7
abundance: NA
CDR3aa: CASTSQGLSYEQYF
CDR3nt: TGTGCCAGCACTTCGCAGGGACTCTCTTACGAGCAGTACTTC

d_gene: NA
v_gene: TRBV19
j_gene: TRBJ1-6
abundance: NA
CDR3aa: CASSPTGTFSSPLHF
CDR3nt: TGTGCCAGTAGTCCGACCGGGACTTTTAGTTCACCCCTCCACTTT

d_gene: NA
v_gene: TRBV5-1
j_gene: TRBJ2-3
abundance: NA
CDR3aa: CASSLLSPSTDTQYF
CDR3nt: TGCGCCAGCAGCTTGCTTAGTCCTAGCACAGATACGCAGTATTTT

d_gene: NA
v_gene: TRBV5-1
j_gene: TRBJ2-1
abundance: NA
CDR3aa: CASSLEGSEQFF
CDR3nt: TGCGCCAGCAGCTTGGAAGGGAGTGAGCAGTTCTTC

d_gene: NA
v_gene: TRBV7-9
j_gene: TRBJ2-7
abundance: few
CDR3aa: CASSPRASTYEQYF
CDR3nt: TGTGCCAGCAGCCCTAGGGCCAGCACCTACGAGCAGTACTTC

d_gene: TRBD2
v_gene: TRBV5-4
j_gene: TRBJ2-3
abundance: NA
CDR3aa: CASSRGGKGSPHTDTQYF
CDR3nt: TGTGCCAGCAGCCGGGGGGGTAAAGGATCCCCTCACACAGATACGCAGTATTTT

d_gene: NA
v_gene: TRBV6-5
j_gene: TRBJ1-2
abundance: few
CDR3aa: CASTRGANYGYTF
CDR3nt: TGTGCCAGCACCAGGGGAGCTAACTATGGCTACACCTTC

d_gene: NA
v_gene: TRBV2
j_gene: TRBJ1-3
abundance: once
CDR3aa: CASSFDTSSGNTIYF
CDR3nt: TGTGCCAGCAGTTTTGACACTTCCTCTGGAAACACCATATATTTT